The rows below give T cell receptor beta chains drawn from one sample of a study of siplizumab effects on memory and regulatory T cells. The protocol was immunoSEQ multiplex PCR, while the TCRdb copy is restricted to in-frame clones and leaves out a portion. The repertoire holds around 94,000 clones, with 92% as singletons. The sample consisted of CD4+ T cells sorted from blood. These receptors all stem from a human donor in good health. Each CDR3 is given with its conserved first and last residue.

v_gene | len | CDR3aa
TRBV29-1 | 13 | CSVVSNSYNEQFF
TRBV28 | 13 | CASSPGRGNTIYF
TRBV13 | 14 | CASSLAEDSYEQYF
TRBV20-1 | 11 | CSALRFGELFF
TRBV5-4 | 14 | CASSETGAQETQYF
TRBV6-1 | 14 | CASRTSGGYNEQFF
TRBV18 | 13 | CASSPGSGETQYF
TRBV19 | 13 | CASMGQGNSPLHF
TRBV30 | 15 | CAWSRPGATNEKLFF
TRBV28 | 17 | CASSLLKPDRFYNEQFF
TRBV18 | 16 | CASSPGITGGGYGYTF
TRBV5-1 | 15 | CASSQTSAKHYGYTF
TRBV27 | 18 | CASSFLPGTSGTSNEQFF
TRBV28 | 15 | CASSLLQGAGQPQHF
TRBV7-2 | 13 | CASSLADKETQYF
TRBV27 | 15 | CASSTQGLAGNIQYF